The 5 T cell receptor beta chains below were found in one sample sequenced in a study of T cells in Graves' hyperthyroidism and ophthalmopathy (dated by TCRdb to the late 2010s). The library was obtained by multiplex PCR. These reads were obtained on an Illumina HiSeq 2000. The TCR beta CDR3 regions were amplified from the RNA transcripts. The TCR CDR3 was subjected to a first round of RT-PCR using the HTBI primer set and the Qiagen OneStep RT-PCR kit. TCRdb reprocessing: public reads trimmed at Q25 with fastp, clones called with MiXCR, in-frame beta chains kept. A single entry per CDR3 protein holds the most common genes and DNA from its merged rows. This sample lists more than 300,000 distinct CDR3 sequences; about 14% were detected once. The top ten hold around 10% of the sample. Sequencing used blood. Receptors originate from a woman between 55 and 75 years old with Graves' hyperthyroidism.

A few counts support this clonotype. V gene TRBV4-1 combines with J gene TRBJ1-1; 9 bases fit TRBD1. This CDR3 has 14 residues. V dropped 1 base and J dropped 3; count of bases not matched to a gene: 0. The germline V gene encodes CDR1 MGHRA and CDR2 YSYEKL. The CDR3 nucleotides are TGCGCCAGCAGCCAAGGACAGGGGGACACTGAAGCTTTCTTT. Translating gives CASSQGQGDTEAFF.

The sample holds many counts of this clonotype. The chain recombines TRBV6-1 with TRBJ1-4, with D unclear. The germline CDR1 and CDR2 sequences are MNHNS and SASEGT. The V and J ends lost 2 bases and 3 bases respectively, with 13 bases between them. CDR3 length: 16 amino acids. As DNA, the CDR3 is TGTGCCAGCAGTGAACTTGCGCAGAGCGCTAATGAAAAACTGTTTTTT. Its translation is CASSELAQSANEKLFF.

This clonotype appeared a few times. The chain has TRBV28 and TRBJ2-3; D possibly uses TRBD1 or TRBD2 (7 bases each). V gave up 6 bases and J gave up 1 base, with 23 bases separating them. The CDR3 covers 18 residues. In germline, CDR1 is MDHEN, CDR2 SYDVKM. CDR3 DNA sequence: TGTGCCAGCAGACCCGTGGCAGGGGGAGGGCGGGGCACAGATACGCAGTATTTT. Its protein product is CASRPVAGGGRGTDTQYF.

This clonotype was seen ten or more times. The chain recombines TRBV2 with TRBJ2-1; 7 nucleotides agree with TRBD2. V was clipped by 3 bases and J by 4 bases; unmatched bases: 9. Germline CDR1 is SNHLY and CDR2 is FYNNEI. The CDR3 has 16 residues. Here the CDR3 reads CASSESWASGYNEQFF. Here the CDR3 DNA reads TGTGCCAGCAGTGAGAGCTGGGCTAGCGGATACAATGAGCAGTTCTTC.

The chain has TRBV28 and TRBJ2-5; TRBD2 aligns across 14 bases. Germline loops: CDR1 MDHEN, CDR2 SYDVKM. Trimming took 4 bases from V and 5 from J; bases not matched to a gene: 9. This CDR3 comprises 17 residues. The CDR3 sequence is CASSSPLTSGGGETQYF. In DNA form, the CDR3 reads TGTGCCAGCAGTTCCCCATTGACTAGCGGGGGGGGGGAGACCCAGTACTTC.